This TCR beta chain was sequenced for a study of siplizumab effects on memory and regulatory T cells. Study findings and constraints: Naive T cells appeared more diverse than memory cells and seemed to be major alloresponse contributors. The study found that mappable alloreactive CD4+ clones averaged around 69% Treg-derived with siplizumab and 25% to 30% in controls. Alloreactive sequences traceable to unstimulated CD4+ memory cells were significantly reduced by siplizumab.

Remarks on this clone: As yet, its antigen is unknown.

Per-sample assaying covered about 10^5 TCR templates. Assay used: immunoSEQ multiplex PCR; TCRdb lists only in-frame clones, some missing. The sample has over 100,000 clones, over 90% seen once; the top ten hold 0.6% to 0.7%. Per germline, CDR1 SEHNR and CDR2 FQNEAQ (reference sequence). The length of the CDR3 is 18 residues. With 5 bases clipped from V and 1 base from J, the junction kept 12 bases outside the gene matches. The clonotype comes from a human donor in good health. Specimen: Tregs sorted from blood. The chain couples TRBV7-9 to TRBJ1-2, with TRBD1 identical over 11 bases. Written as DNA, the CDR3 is TGTGCCAGCAGCCACAATCGGACAGGGGGCTCTAGTAACTATGGCTACACCTTC. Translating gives CASSHNRTGGSSNYGYTF.